One and the same sample provided the 16 T cell receptor beta chains below, sequenced in a study of blood T cells in healthy people across ages. A second 7 to 11 cycle PCR used barcoded and J-beta primers. TCRdb recomputed calls from the 5' RACE reads with MiXCR, one row per CDR3 protein. The sample records approximately 1,700,000 distinct CDR3 sequences, roughly two fifths being singletons. Specimen: blood. The receptors here all came from a human donor in good health.

This rearrangement joins TRBV20-1 to TRBJ2-1, with 8 bases that match TRBD2. The CDR3 covers 15 residues. V was pared by 6 bases and J by 5 bases, with 12 bases of the junction left unmatched. CDR1 and CDR2 from the germline V gene are DFQATT and SNEGSKA (reference sequence). As DNA, the CDR3 is TGCAGTGCAAAAGGCGCGGGGGGCTATAACAATGAGCAGTTCTTC. Protein: CSAKGAGGYNNEQFF.

The gene calls are TRBV28 and TRBJ2-7; D not resolved. The CDR3 consists of 14 residues. The germline V gene encodes CDR1 MDHEN and CDR2 SYDVKM. V was trimmed by 4 bases and J by 1 base, leaving 11 bases between them. The CDR3, as DNA: TGTGCCAGCAGTTCGGTGGCAGTTTCCTACGAGCAGTACTTC. Its protein product is CASSSVAVSYEQYF.

A few counts support this clonotype. The chain is built from TRBV2 and TRBJ1-2; D gene unclear. The germline V and J ends were trimmed by 5 bases and 7 bases, with 17 bases remaining between them. CDR1 SNHLY and CDR2 FYNNEI come from the germline V gene. The CDR3 totals 14 residues. This CDR3 is CASSMERESGGYTF. In DNA form, the CDR3 reads TGTGCCAGCAGTATGGAAAGGGAGTCAGGTGGCTACACCTTC.

The chain is built from TRBV7-6 and TRBJ1-1; D gene uncertain. Trimming removed 1 base from V and 1 base from J, with 10 bases in between. The CDR3 spans 15 residues. CDR1 is SGHVS, CDR2 FNYEAQ, per germline. CDR3 residues: CASSLVARTNTEAFF. CDR3 nucleotides: TGTGCCAGCAGCTTAGTTGCCAGAACGAACACTGAAGCTTTCTTT.

This clonotype was counted once. The chain combines TRBV20-1 with TRBJ2-1, with TRBD2 matching 9 bases. The ends lost 5 bases at V and 8 bases at J; junction bases unmatched: 10. From germline, CDR1 is DFQATT and CDR2 SNEGSKA (reference sequence). CDR3 length: 14 residues. The chain's CDR3 is CSAGGGLARYEQFF. DNA for the CDR3: TGCAGTGCTGGTGGAGGACTAGCGAGATATGAGCAGTTCTTC.

The J gene is TRBJ2-5, the V gene TRBV7-9, with TRBD1 matching 7 bases. The better agreement between TRBJ2-7 and the DNA end casts doubt on the J call. CDR1 is SEHNR and CDR2 is FQNEAQ in the germline V gene (reference sequence). This CDR3 contains 15 residues. CDR3 protein: CASSPQTGRSYEQYF. CDR3 sequence (DNA): TGTGCCAGCAGCCCCCAGACAGGGCGGTCTTACGAGCAGTACTTC.

There are many counts of this clonotype. The chain carries TRBV20-1 and TRBJ2-3; possible D gene TRBD2, 6 bases. The CDR3 loop spans 15 amino acids. Germline V lookup: CDR1 DFQATT, CDR2 SNEGSKA (reference sequence). Trimming removed 6 bases at V and 5 bases at J, with 21 bases between. In nucleotides, the CDR3 is TGCAGTGCCGAACCTGGGACTTCCCACATAGATACGCAGTATTTT. It specifies CSAEPGTSHIDTQYF.

The V gene is TRBV28, the J gene TRBJ1-5; D not resolved. This CDR3 comprises 19 residues. Germline-derived CDR1 and CDR2 are MDHEN and SYDVKM. Trimming took off 6 bases at V and 1 base at J, with 25 bases between the two ends. CDR3 loop: CASRARLRAQEPSNQPQHF. The CDR3 DNA reads TGTGCCAGCAGGGCCCGTCTCCGGGCACAAGAACCGAGCAATCAGCCCCAGCATTTT.

This clonotype has at least ten counts. This chain joins TRBV29-1 and TRBJ2-7, with 8 nucleotides matching TRBD1. Looked up from germline, CDR1 is SQVTM and CDR2 is ANQGSEA. V was clipped by 7 bases and J by 3 bases; unmatched bases: 8. The CDR3 extends over 13 amino acids. Here the CDR3 reads CSAKTGQGYEQYF. CDR3 nucleotides: TGCAGCGCCAAAACAGGACAGGGCTACGAGCAGTACTTC.

This clonotype was counted a few times. The rearrangement joins TRBV7-8 to TRBJ2-3; possibly TRBD1 for D (6 bases). Between the trimmed V and J ends, which lost 1 base and 7 bases, there was a span of 15 bases. CDR1 is SGHVS, CDR2 FQNEAQ, per germline. The CDR3 is 15 residues long. DNA for the CDR3: TGTGCCAGCAGCTTAGGAGTCGAGGGGGTGCATACGCAGTATTTT. Translating it yields CASSLGVEGVHTQYF.

The CDR3, as DNA: TGCAGCGTTGAGGACAGACCCAGCTCCTACGAGCAGTACTTC. Its protein is CSVEDRPSSYEQYF. The rearrangement links TRBV29-1 to TRBJ2-7; possible D gene TRBD1, 6 bases. The CDR3 is 14 residues long. Deletions cut 3 bases from V and 0 bases from J, with 12 bases between. CDR1 and CDR2 (germline): SQVTM, ANQGSEA.

This clonotype turned up a few times. This rearrangement joins TRBV6-1 to TRBJ2-1, with TRBD1 matching 11 bases. V lost 5 bases and J lost 0; bases outside the gene matches: 6. This CDR3 is built from 17 residues. Germline CDR1 MNHNS, CDR2 SASEGT. CDR3 residues: CASSIRTGGYSYNEQFF. The DNA of the CDR3 is TGTGCCAGCAGTATAAGGACAGGGGGCTACTCCTACAATGAGCAGTTCTTC.

The chain joins TRBV5-5 to TRBJ1-1; TRBD1 might be the D (6 bases). Germline loops: CDR1 SGHKS, CDR2 YYEKEE (reference sequence). The germline V and J ends were trimmed by 3 bases and 1 base, with 10 bases remaining between them. There are 14 residues in the CDR3. The CDR3 coding sequence is TGTGCCAGCAGCTCCTGGACAGAGAACACTGAAGCTTTCTTT. Translating it yields CASSSWTENTEAFF.

This sequence joins TRBV7-6 and TRBJ1-2, with 11 bases fitting TRBD1. CDR1 is SGHVS, CDR2 FNYEAQ, per germline. There are 16 residues in the CDR3. Trimming cost V 4 bases and J 5 bases; bases outside gene matches: 9. The CDR3 coding sequence is TGTGCCAGCAGCTATCCCAGGACAGGGGGCGATTATGGCTACACCTTC. Encoded protein: CASSYPRTGGDYGYTF.

The sample holds a few counts of this clonotype. The rearrangement joins TRBV27 to TRBJ1-6; 9 nucleotides align to TRBD1. CDR3 size: 15 residues. CDR1 MNHEY and CDR2 SMNVEV come from the germline V gene (reference sequence). V trimming: 2 bases; J trimming: 4 bases; junction bases outside the gene matches: 0. The CDR3 reads CASSLGTGYNSPLHF. DNA of the CDR3: TGTGCCAGCAGTTTAGGGACAGGGTATAATTCACCCCTCCACTTT.

The CDR3 coding sequence is TGTGCCAGCAGCTTGCTCGGCAGGATTCAGTACTTC. This encodes CASSLLGRIQYF. This chain connects TRBV11-2 to TRBJ2-4; D unresolved. The CDR3 contains 12 residues. Germline V CDR1 and CDR2: SGHAT, FQNNGV. V was clipped by 3 bases and J by 10 bases, with 10 bases between them.